The next 17 T cell receptor beta chains were all read from a single sample in a study of blood T cell repertoires in COVID-19. Method: immunoSEQ multiplex PCR; TCRdb's copy keeps in-frame clones and lacks some. The sample includes under 100,000 clones, around 90% seen only once; the top ten take about 3.3%. Sequenced: peripheral blood. The origin of the receptors is a woman in her seventies with acute or convalescent COVID-19.

The rearrangement joins TRBV7-6 to TRBJ1-1, with 8 positions matching TRBD1. The CDR3 extends over 15 amino acids. V shed 3 bases and J 0 bases; nucleotides not matched to a gene: 3. The V gene's germline CDR1 is SGHVS and CDR2 FNYEAQ. CDR3 residues: CASSLDRELNTEAFF. CDR3 nucleotides: TGTGCCAGCAGCTTGGACAGGGAGCTGAACACTGAAGCTTTCTTT.

The chain couples TRBV5-1 to TRBJ1-2; no firm D call. Per germline, CDR1 SGHRS and CDR2 YFSETQ. V lost 0 bases, J lost 5 bases, and 8 bases lay in between. This CDR3 comprises 13 residues. CDR3 amino acids: CASSLEGDYGYTF. DNA of the CDR3: TGCGCCAGCAGCTTGGAGGGAGATTATGGCTACACCTTC.

This clone appeared once. The CDR3 here is CASSEELAWNNEQFF. CDR3 DNA: TGTGCCAGCAGTGAAGAGCTAGCGTGGAACAATGAGCAGTTCTTC. V and J are TRBV2 and TRBJ2-1, with D possibly being TRBD2 (6 bases). CDR1 and CDR2 (germline): SNHLY, FYNNEI. This CDR3 region has 15 residues. V was cut by 1 base and J by 5 bases, with 12 bases left in between.

V gene TRBV12-5 combines with J gene TRBJ2-1; 8 bases map to TRBD2. The CDR3 spans 15 residues. V lost 5 bases to trimming and J lost 7 bases; unmatched junction nucleotides: 10. Germline CDR1 and CDR2: LGHNT and FRNRAP. The CDR3 DNA reads as TGTGCTAGTGGTCCCGGGACTAGGTCAGGGAATGAGCAGTTCTTC. This codes for CASGPGTRSGNEQFF.

This chain joins TRBV6-5 and TRBJ2-3; 11 bases match TRBD2. This CDR3 is built from 15 residues. Germline V gene lookup returns CDR1 MNHEY and CDR2 SVGAGI. With V trimmed by 5 bases and J by 1 base, 2 bases remained unmatched. CDR3 protein: CASSKTSGGTDTQYF. Written as DNA, the CDR3 is TGTGCCAGCAGTAAGACTAGCGGGGGCACAGATACGCAGTATTTT.

This chain joins TRBV5-6 and TRBJ2-7; D gene unclear. Germline V lookup: CDR1 SGHDT, CDR2 YYEEEE. V was pared by 4 bases and J by 3 bases, with 17 bases between. The CDR3 spans 15 residues. The CDR3 DNA is TGTGCCAGCAGCACCGAGATCGTCGGTTTCTACGAGCAGTACTTC. Amino acids: CASSTEIVGFYEQYF.

The chain links TRBV6-5 to TRBJ1-3, with D possibly being TRBD1 (6 bases). The CDR3 contains 13 residues. Germline V gene lookup returns CDR1 MNHEY and CDR2 SVGAGI. Trimming removed 4 bases at V and 4 bases at J, with 8 bases between. The CDR3 protein is CASSWTEGNTIYF. CDR3 bases: TGTGCCAGCAGTTGGACAGAGGGAAACACCATATATTTT.

The V and J genes are TRBV29-1 and TRBJ2-1; D is unclear. Germline loops: CDR1 SQVTM, CDR2 ANQGSEA. Trimming cost V 0 bases and J 11 bases, with 11 bases left between them. The CDR3 has 12 residues. As DNA, the CDR3 is TGCAGCGTTGAAGATGGGTCCAGGCAGCAGTTCTTC. This codes for CSVEDGSRQQFF.

This chain links TRBV7-9 with TRBJ1-6, with D tentatively TRBD1 (5 bases). V was cut by 8 bases and J by 5 bases, with 7 bases left in between. CDR3 length: 12 residues. Germline CDR1 SEHNR, CDR2 FQNEAQ (reference sequence). CDR3 sequence reads: CASSGNNSPLHF. CDR3 in DNA: TGTGCCAGCTCAGGGAATAATTCACCCCTCCACTTT.

The chain employs TRBV3-1 (or the pseudogene TRBV3-2) and TRBJ2-3; 9 bases line up with TRBD1. J was trimmed by 5 bases and V by 0 bases; bases with no gene match: 9. The CDR3 consists of 17 residues. Germline V gives CDR1 LGHDT, CDR2 YNNKEL (reference sequence). CDR3 nucleotides: TGTGCCAGCAGCCAAGATCCGCACAGGGGGCAGGGAGATACGCAGTATTTT. It yields the protein CASSQDPHRGQGDTQYF.

The chain links TRBV5-1 to TRBJ2-5, with 9 bases that match TRBD2. This CDR3 is built from 15 residues. V gave up 4 bases and J gave up 2 bases; unmatched junction bases: 6. From germline, CDR1 is SGHRS and CDR2 YFSETQ. The CDR3 sequence is CASSTLAGRQETQYF. CDR3 sequence (DNA): TGCGCCAGCAGCACCCTAGCGGGGAGACAAGAGACCCAGTACTTC.

The chain has TRBV27 and TRBJ1-2; 7 bases are shared with TRBD1. V lost 8 bases to trimming and J lost 0 bases; unmatched junction nucleotides: 9. The germline V gene has CDR1 MNHEY and CDR2 SMNVEV (reference sequence). The CDR3 is 15 residues long. DNA for the CDR3: TGTGCCAGCTCGGGACAGCACTCGGCTAACTATGGCTACACCTTC. As protein: CASSGQHSANYGYTF.

This sequence joins TRBV5-1 and TRBJ2-3, with D possibly TRBD2 on 6 matching bases. The germline V gene has CDR1 SGHRS and CDR2 YFSETQ. V gave up 3 bases and J gave up 3 bases, with 14 bases separating them. This CDR3 comprises 15 residues. Here the CDR3 reads CASSSGVLETDTQYF. The CDR3 region has the DNA TGCGCCAGCAGCTCGGGGGTCCTAGAAACAGATACGCAGTATTTT.

The V gene is TRBV12-2, the J gene TRBJ1-5. TRBV12-2 is flagged as a pseudogene. This CDR3 has 13 residues. In DNA form, the CDR3 reads TGTGCAAGTCCTCGGGGAAGCAATCAGCCCCAGCATTTT. Translation: CASPRGSNQPQHF.

J is TRBJ1-1 and V is TRBV2; D possibly corresponds to TRBD1 (6 bases). The V and J ends lost 0 bases and 9 bases respectively, with 14 bases between them. The CDR3 loop spans 14 amino acids. Germline assignment: CDR1 SNHLY and CDR2 FYNNEI. The DNA for the CDR3 is TGTGCCAGCAGTGAAGCGCTTTCGACAGGAAAAGCTTTCTTT. The encoded protein is CASSEALSTGKAFF.

The chain uses TRBV10-3 and TRBJ1-3; D call uncertain. CDR3 size: 13 residues. V gave up 5 bases and J gave up 3 bases, with 8 bases separating them. Germline V lookup: CDR1 ENHRY, CDR2 SYGVKD. CDR3 nucleotides: TGTGCCATCAGTCGGGAGGGTGGAAACACCATATATTTT. The encoded protein is CAISREGGNTIYF.

The chain carries TRBV7-8 and TRBJ2-2; 8 bases map to TRBD2. The CDR3 covers 17 residues. V trimming: 5 bases; J trimming: 6 bases; junction bases outside the gene matches: 14. Germline V gene sequence: CDR1 SGHVS, CDR2 FQNEAQ. In nucleotides, the CDR3 is TGTGCCAGCAGCAACACCGGACTAGCAGTAAGGGCCGGGGAGCTGTTTTTT. Residues: CASSNTGLAVRAGELFF.